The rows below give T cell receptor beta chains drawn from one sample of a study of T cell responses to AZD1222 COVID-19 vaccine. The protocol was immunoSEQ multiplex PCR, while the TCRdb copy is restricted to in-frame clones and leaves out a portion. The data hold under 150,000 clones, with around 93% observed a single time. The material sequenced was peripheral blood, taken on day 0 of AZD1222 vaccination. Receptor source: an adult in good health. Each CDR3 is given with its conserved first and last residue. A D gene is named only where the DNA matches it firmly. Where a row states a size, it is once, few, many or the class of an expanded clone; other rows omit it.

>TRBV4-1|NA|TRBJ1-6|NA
CASSQDIQGRLPLHF
TGCGCCAGCAGCCAAGATATACAGGGCAGATTACCCCTCCACTTT
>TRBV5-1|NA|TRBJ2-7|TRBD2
CASSLSSGIIPSYEQYF
TGCGCCAGCAGCTTGAGTAGCGGGATCATCCCTTCCTACGAGCAGTACTTC
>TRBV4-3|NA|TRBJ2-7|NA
CASSQDLLRGLRYEQYF
TGCGCCAGCAGCCAAGATCTTTTAAGGGGCCTCCGCTACGAGCAGTACTTC
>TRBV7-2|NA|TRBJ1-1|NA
CASSLGGVSRGTEAFF
TGTGCCAGCAGCTTAGGGGGGGTCTCTCGTGGTACTGAAGCTTTCTTT
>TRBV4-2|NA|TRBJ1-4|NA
CASSQPGPGNEKLFF
TGTGCCAGCAGCCAGCCGGGCCCGGGTAATGAAAAACTGTTTTTT
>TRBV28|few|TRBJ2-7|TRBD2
CASSLPLAGAAKQYF
TGTGCCAGCAGTTTACCCTTGGCGGGAGCGGCGAAGCAGTACTTC
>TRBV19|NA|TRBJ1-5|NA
CASGQKRGSNQPQHF
TGTGCCAGTGGACAGAAAAGGGGTAGCAATCAGCCCCAGCATTTT
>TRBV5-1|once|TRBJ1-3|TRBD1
CASSPVPGQGSGNTIYF
TGCGCCAGCAGCCCCGTCCCGGGACAGGGATCAGGAAACACCATATATTTT
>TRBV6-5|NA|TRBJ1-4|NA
CASSHQPGNNEKLFF
TGTGCCAGCAGTCACCAACCAGGGAATAATGAAAAACTGTTTTTT
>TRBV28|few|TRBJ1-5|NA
CASSLPSTYQPQHF
TGTGCCAGCAGTTTACCCTCGACATATCAGCCCCAGCATTTT
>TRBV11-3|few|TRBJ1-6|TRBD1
CASSGAGGDSPLHF
TGTGCCAGCAGCGGCGCAGGGGGTGATTCACCCCTCCACTTT
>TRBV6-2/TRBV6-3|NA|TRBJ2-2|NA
CASSFGETGELFF
TGTGCCAGCAGTTTTGGGGAGACCGGGGAGCTGTTTTTT
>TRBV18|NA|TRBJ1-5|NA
CASSPGFSNQPQHF
TGTGCCAGCTCACCCGGTTTTAGCAATCAGCCCCAGCATTTT
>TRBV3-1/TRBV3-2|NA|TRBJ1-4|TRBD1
CASSPMTGVNEKLFF
TGTGCCAGCAGCCCCATGACAGGGGTGAACGAAAAACTGTTTTTT
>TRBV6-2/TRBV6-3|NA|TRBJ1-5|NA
CASSPTSNQPQHF
TGTGCCAGCAGCCCCACCAGCAATCAGCCCCAGCATTTT
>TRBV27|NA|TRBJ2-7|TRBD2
CASKPTSGSAYEQYF
TGTGCCAGCAAACCGACTAGCGGGAGTGCGTACGAGCAGTACTTC
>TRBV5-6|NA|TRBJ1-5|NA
CASSGPGFGNQPQHF
TGTGCCAGCAGCGGACCGGGATTCGGCAATCAGCCCCAGCATTTT
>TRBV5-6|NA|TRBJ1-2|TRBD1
CASSRLGQGHYGYTF
TGTGCCAGCAGCCGCCTAGGACAGGGGCACTATGGCTACACCTTC
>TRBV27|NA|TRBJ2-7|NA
CASRSRGFPPYEQYF
TGTGCCAGCAGATCGCGGGGTTTCCCGCCCTACGAGCAGTACTTC
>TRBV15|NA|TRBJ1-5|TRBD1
CATSRSPGGVGNQPQHF
TGTGCCACCAGCAGATCCCCAGGGGGCGTGGGCAATCAGCCCCAGCATTTT
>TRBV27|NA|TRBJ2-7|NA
CASSAAGTYEQYF
TGTGCCAGCAGTGCCGCAGGGACCTACGAGCAGTACTTC
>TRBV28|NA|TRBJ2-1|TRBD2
CASSGGGGGSYNEQFF
TGTGCCAGCAGCGGCGGTGGGGGGGGCTCCTACAATGAGCAGTTCTTC
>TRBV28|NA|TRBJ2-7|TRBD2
CASSFRGSGTTGGQYF
TGTGCCAGCAGTTTTAGGGGTTCGGGGACTACCGGGGGGCAGTACTTC
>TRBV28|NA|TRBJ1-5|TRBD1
CVSSMDRDFGNQPQHF
TGTGTCAGCAGTATGGACAGGGATTTTGGCAATCAGCCCCAGCATTTT
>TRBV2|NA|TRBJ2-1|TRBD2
CASSRTSGRSYNEQFF
TGTGCCAGCAGCCGTACTAGCGGGAGGTCCTACAATGAGCAGTTCTTC
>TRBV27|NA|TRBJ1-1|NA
CASSLSQLPATEAFF
TGTGCCAGCAGTTTATCGCAGTTGCCTGCCACTGAAGCTTTCTTT
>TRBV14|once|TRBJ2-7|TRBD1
CASSQDLRQGDRLYEQYF
TGTGCCAGCAGCCAAGACCTTCGACAGGGAGATAGATTGTACGAGCAGTACTTC
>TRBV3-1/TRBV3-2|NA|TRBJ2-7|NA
CASSFQGRDEQYF
TGTGCCAGCAGCTTCCAGGGGAGGGACGAGCAGTACTTC
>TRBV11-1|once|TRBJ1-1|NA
CASSSSGQLTEAFF
TGTGCCAGCAGCTCATCGGGACAACTCACTGAAGCTTTCTTT
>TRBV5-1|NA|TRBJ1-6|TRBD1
CASSSTGAMGNSPLHF
TGCGCCAGCAGCTCGACAGGGGCCATGGGGAATTCACCCCTCCACTTT
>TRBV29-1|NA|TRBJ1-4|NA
CSVRQGNEKLFF
TGCAGCGTTAGGCAGGGGAATGAAAAACTGTTTTTT
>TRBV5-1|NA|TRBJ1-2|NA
CASSLRLDGFYGYTF
TGCGCCAGCAGCCTGAGGTTAGACGGGTTCTATGGCTACACCTTC
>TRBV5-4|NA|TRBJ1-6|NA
CASSSIGRSSYNSPLHF
TGTGCCAGCAGCTCAATAGGCCGGAGTTCCTATAATTCACCCCTCCACTTT
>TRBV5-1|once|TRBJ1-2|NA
CASRLGADGYTF
TGCGCCAGCAGGTTGGGAGCCGATGGCTACACCTTC
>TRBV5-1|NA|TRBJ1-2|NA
CASSTAPTGGYTF
TGCGCCAGCAGCACTGCTCCCACCGGGGGCTACACCTTC
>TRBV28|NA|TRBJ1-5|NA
CASRTVHSNQPQHF
TGTGCCAGCAGGACAGTCCATAGCAATCAGCCCCAGCATTTT
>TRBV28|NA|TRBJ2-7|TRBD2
CASSSPGTSGRAYEQYF
TGTGCCAGCAGTTCCCCCGGGACTAGCGGGAGGGCCTACGAGCAGTACTTC
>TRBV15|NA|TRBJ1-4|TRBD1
CATSRDGTAEKLFF
TGTGCCACCAGCAGGGACGGGACAGCAGAAAAACTGTTTTTT
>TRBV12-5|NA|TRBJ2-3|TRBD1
CASGLARGSTQYF
TGTGCTAGTGGTTTGGCCAGGGGGTCTACGCAGTATTTT
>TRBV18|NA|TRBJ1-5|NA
CASSPYEGFQPQHF
TGTGCCAGCTCACCTTATGAGGGTTTCCAGCCCCAGCATTTT
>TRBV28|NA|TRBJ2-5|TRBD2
CASSLWVAGGGEETQYF
TGTGCCAGCAGTTTGTGGGTAGCGGGGGGCGGGGAAGAGACCCAGTACTTC
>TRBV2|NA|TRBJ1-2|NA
CASSEYRGSYGYTF
TGTGCCAGCAGTGAATACAGAGGCTCCTATGGCTACACCTTC
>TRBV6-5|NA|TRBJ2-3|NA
CASSYDASGKQYF
TGTGCCAGCAGTTACGATGCCAGCGGAAAGCAGTATTTT
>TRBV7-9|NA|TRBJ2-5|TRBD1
CASSFGTGDGETQYF
TGTGCCAGCAGCTTCGGGACAGGGGACGGTGAGACCCAGTACTTC
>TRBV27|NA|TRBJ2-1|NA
CASSPSGFSYNEQFF
TGTGCCAGCAGCCCCTCCGGATTCTCCTACAATGAGCAGTTCTTC
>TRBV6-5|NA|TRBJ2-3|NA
CASGLDVSTDTQYF
TGTGCCAGCGGACTTGACGTCAGCACAGATACGCAGTATTTT
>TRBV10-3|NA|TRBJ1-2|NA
CAISESGNYGYTF
TGTGCCATCAGTGAGAGCGGTAACTATGGCTACACCTTC
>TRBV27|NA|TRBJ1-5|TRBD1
CASSLGTGGNQPQHF
TGTGCCAGCAGTTTAGGGACAGGGGGCAATCAGCCCCAGCATTTT
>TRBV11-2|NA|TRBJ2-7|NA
CASSPPFFPEQYF
TGTGCCAGCAGCCCCCCGTTTTTTCCCGAGCAGTACTTC
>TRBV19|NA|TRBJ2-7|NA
CASSIGGIFNEQYF
TGTGCCAGTAGTATTGGGGGAATTTTCAACGAGCAGTACTTC
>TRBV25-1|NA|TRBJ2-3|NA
CASSATSTDTQYF
TGTGCCAGCAGTGCCACTTCCACAGATACGCAGTATTTT
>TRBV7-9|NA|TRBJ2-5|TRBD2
CASSFVLGRGYQETQYF
TGTGCCAGCAGCTTTGTTTTAGGGAGGGGATACCAAGAGACCCAGTACTTC
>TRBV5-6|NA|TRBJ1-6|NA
CASRATPLGNSPLHF
TGTGCCAGCAGGGCGACGCCCTTAGGGAATTCACCCCTCCACTTT